This is a list of T cell receptor beta chains from one sample in a study of T cells in Graves' hyperthyroidism and ophthalmopathy. TCRdb passed the multiplex PCR reads through MiXCR, listing each CDR3 protein once. Of 560,000 or so distinct CDR3 sequences in the sample, around 42% are singletons; the top ten hold 8% to 8.5%. The source material was peripheral blood or thyroid tissue (not recorded which). The receptors were gathered from a woman aged 18-29 years with Graves' hyperthyroidism. Each CDR3 is given with its conserved first and last residue. D genes are given only for firm matches. Clone size, where shown, is once, few, many, or a class for clones that have expanded.

D,V,J,size,CDR3,DNA
.,TRBV24-1,TRBJ1-1,.,CASRAGRDTEAFF,TGTGCCTCCCGGGCGGGACGAGACACTGAAGCTTTCTTT
.,TRBV10-2,TRBJ2-7,many,CASTGGGYEQYF,TGTGCCAGCACAGGGGGGGGCTACGAGCAGTACTTC
.,TRBV20-1,TRBJ2-7,.,CSAKTGNEQYF,TGCAGTGCTAAAACAGGGAACGAGCAGTACTTC
TRBD1,TRBV10-3,TRBJ2-7,.,CAISARPGTGGYEQYF,TGTGCCATCAGTGCTCGTCCCGGGACAGGGGGCTACGAGCAGTACTTC
TRBD1,TRBV20-1,TRBJ1-1,.,CSAAPGQSEAFF,TGCAGTGCTGCTCCGGGACAGAGTGAAGCTTTCTTT
.,TRBV6-5,TRBJ1-1,few,CASSYSGKNTEAFF,TGTGCCAGCAGTTATTCCGGGAAGAACACTGAAGCTTTCTTT
.,TRBV20-1,TRBJ1-1,.,CSLRARTEAFF,TGCAGTCTCAGGGCGCGCACTGAAGCTTTCTTT
.,TRBV5-1,TRBJ2-7,few,CASSPDSKTYEQYF,TGCGCCAGCAGCCCGGACTCGAAGACCTACGAGCAGTACTTC
TRBD1,TRBV24-1,TRBJ2-5,few,CATSDYLDRGSGTQYF,TGTGCCACCAGTGATTATCTCGACAGGGGGTCCGGGACCCAGTACTTC
TRBD1,TRBV7-2,TRBJ1-5,.,CASSPNRGDSNQPQHF,TGTGCCAGCAGCCCTAACAGGGGCGATAGCAATCAGCCCCAGCATTTT
TRBD1,TRBV6-5,TRBJ1-1,.,CASSSPDRGDEAFF,TGTGCCAGCAGTTCGCCCGACAGGGGAGATGAAGCTTTCTTT
.,TRBV7-6,TRBJ2-5,few,CASSFILTGQETQYF,TGTGCCAGCAGCTTTATCCTGACAGGCCAAGAGACCCAGTACTTC
.,TRBV11-2,TRBJ2-5,many,CASNDHGEETQYF,TGTGCCAGCAACGATCATGGGGAAGAGACCCAGTACTTC
.,TRBV25-1,TRBJ2-5,.,CASSEFGENDF,TGTGCCAGCAGTGAATTTGGGGAGAACGACTTC
TRBD2,TRBV3-1,TRBJ2-5,.,CASSQVGGASGRETQYF,TGTGCCAGCAGCCAAGTCGGCGGGGCTAGCGGAAGGGAGACCCAGTACTTC
.,TRBV7-2,TRBJ2-6,.,CASSPPFGANVLTF,TGTGCCAGCAGCCCCCCGTTCGGGGCCAACGTCCTGACTTTC
TRBD1,TRBV7-3,TRBJ1-1,few,CASSTPGGTEAFF,TGTGCCAGCAGCACTCCAGGGGGGACTGAAGCTTTCTTT
.,TRBV24-1,TRBJ1-2,many,CATRVLDRVYGYTF,TGTGCCACCAGGGTTCTGGACAGAGTCTATGGCTACACCTTC
.,TRBV6-1,TRBJ1-1,.,CASSSRTGTTNTEAFF,TGTGCCAGCAGTAGCAGGACCGGGACAACGAACACTGAAGCTTTCTTT
.,TRBV20-1,TRBJ2-7,.,CSARDKGLGYEQYF,TGCAGTGCTAGAGATAAAGGGTTGGGGTACGAGCAGTACTTC
.,TRBV5-1,TRBJ2-5,.,CASSPTVGKETQYF,TGCGCCAGCAGCCCGACCGTCGGGAAAGAGACCCAGTACTTC
.,TRBV7-9,TRBJ1-2,many,CASSLDSVANYGYTF,TGTGCCAGCAGCTTGGACAGCGTAGCTAACTATGGCTACACCTTC